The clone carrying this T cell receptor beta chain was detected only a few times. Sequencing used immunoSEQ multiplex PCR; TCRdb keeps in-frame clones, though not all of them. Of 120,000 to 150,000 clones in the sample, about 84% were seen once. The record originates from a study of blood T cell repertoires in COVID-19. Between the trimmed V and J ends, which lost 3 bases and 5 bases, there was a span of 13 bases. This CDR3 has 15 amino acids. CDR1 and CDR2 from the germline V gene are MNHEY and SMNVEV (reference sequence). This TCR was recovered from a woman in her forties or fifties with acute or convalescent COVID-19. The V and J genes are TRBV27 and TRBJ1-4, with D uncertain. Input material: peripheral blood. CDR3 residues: CASSFLAGGNEKLFF. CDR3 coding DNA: TGTGCCAGCAGTTTTCTGGCAGGCGGGAATGAAAAACTGTTTTTT.